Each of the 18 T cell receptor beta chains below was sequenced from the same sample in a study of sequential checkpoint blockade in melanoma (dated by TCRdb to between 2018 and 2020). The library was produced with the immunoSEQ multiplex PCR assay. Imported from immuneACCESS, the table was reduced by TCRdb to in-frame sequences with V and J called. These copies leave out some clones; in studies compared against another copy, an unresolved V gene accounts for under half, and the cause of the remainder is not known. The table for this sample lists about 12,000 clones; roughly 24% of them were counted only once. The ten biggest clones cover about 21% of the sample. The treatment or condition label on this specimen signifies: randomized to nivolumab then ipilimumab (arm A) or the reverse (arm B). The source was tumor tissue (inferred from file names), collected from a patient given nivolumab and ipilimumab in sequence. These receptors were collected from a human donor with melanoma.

CDR3 coding DNA: TGTGCCAGGGTACAAGCGGGACATAGCGGGGGAGCAGATACGCAGTATTTT. Protein sequence: CARVQAGHSGGADTQYF. The rearrangement links TRBV19 to TRBJ2-3, with 9 bases identical to TRBD2. The J segment lost 4 bases and the V segment lost 9 bases, leaving 17 bases of the junction unmatched. The CDR3 sequence is 17 residues long. Germline loops: CDR1 LNHDA, CDR2 SQIVND (reference sequence).

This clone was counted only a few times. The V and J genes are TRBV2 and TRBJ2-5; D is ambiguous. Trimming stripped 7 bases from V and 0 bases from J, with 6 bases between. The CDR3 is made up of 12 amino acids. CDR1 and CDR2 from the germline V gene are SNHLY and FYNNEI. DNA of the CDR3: TGTGCCAGCAAGGCTTACCAAGAGACCCAGTACTTC. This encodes CASKAYQETQYF.

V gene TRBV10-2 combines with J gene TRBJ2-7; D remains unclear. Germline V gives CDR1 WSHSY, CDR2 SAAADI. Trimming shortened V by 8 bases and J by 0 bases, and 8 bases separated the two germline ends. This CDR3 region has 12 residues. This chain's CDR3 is CASGRSSYEQYF. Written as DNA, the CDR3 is TGCGCCAGCGGGCGGTCCTCCTACGAGCAGTACTTC.

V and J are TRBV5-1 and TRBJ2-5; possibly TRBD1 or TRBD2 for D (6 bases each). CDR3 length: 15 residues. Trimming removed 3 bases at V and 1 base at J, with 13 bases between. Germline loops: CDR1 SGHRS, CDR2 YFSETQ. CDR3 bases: TGCGCCAGCAGCTCTGGAGGGGGGAGCCAAGAGACCCAGTACTTC. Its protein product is CASSSGGGSQETQYF.

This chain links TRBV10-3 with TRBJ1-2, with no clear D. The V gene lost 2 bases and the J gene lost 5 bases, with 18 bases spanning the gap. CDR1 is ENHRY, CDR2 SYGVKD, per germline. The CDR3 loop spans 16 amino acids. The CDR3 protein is CAISEGFGDLGYGYTF. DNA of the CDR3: TGTGCCATCAGTGAGGGATTTGGCGACCTTGGGTATGGCTACACCTTC.

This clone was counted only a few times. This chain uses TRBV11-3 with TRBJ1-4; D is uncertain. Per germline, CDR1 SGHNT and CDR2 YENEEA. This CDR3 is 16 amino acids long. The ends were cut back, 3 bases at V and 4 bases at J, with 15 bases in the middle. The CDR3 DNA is TGTGCCAGCAGCTTTCACCGTGGGGTCTTTAATGAAAAACTGTTTTTT. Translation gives CASSFHRGVFNEKLFF. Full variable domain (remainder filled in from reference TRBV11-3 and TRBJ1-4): EAGVVQSPRYKIIEKKQPVAFWCNPISGHNTLYWYLQNLGQGPELLIRYENEEAVDDSQLPKDRFSAERLKGVDSTLKIQPAELGDSAVYLCASSFHRGVFNEKLFFGSGTQLSVL.

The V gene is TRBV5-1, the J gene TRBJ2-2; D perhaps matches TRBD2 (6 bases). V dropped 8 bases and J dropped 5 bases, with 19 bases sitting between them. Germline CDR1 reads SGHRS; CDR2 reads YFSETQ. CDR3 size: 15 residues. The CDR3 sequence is CASFPYFGGTGELFF. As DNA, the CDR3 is TGCGCCAGTTTCCCTTATTTCGGGGGAACCGGGGAGCTGTTTTTT. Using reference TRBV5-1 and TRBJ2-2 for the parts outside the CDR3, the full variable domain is KAGVTQTPRYLIKTRGQQVTLSCSPISGHRSVSWYQQTPGQGLQFLFEYFSETQRNKGNFPGRFSGRQFSNSRSEMNVSTLELGDSALYLCASFPYFGGTGELFFGEGSRLTVL.

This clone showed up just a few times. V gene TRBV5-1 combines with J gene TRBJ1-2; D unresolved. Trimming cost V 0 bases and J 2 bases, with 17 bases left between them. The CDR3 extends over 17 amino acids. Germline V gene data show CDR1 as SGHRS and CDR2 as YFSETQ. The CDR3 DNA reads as TGCGCCAGCAGCTTGGAGCCTCCAGGCAACCACAACTATGGCTACACCTTC. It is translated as CASSLEPPGNHNYGYTF.

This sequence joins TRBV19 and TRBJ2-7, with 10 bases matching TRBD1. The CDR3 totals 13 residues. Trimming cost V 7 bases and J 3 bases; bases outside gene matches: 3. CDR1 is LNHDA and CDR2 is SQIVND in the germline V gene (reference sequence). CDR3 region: CASKGDRGYEQYV. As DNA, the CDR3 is TGTGCCAGTAAAGGGGACAGGGGCTACGAGCAGTACGTC.

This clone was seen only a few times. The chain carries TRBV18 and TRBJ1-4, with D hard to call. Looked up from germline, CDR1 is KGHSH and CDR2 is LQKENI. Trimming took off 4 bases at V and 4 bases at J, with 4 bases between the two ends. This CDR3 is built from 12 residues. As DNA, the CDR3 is TGTGCCAGCTCACAGCTTAATGAAAAACTGTTTTTT. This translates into CASSQLNEKLFF. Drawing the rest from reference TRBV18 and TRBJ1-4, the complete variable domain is NAGVMQNPRHLVRRRGQEARLRCSPMKGHSHVYWYRQLPEEGLKFMVYLQKENIIDESGMPKERFSAEFPKEGPSILRIQQVVRGDSAAYFCASSQLNEKLFFGSGTQLSVL.

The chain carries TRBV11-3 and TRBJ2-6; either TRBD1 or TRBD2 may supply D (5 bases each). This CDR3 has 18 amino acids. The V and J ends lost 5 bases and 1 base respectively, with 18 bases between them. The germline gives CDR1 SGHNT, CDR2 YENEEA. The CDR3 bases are TGTGCCAGCAGCCCCGTAGCAGGGAGAACGTCTGGGGCCAACGTCCTGACTTTC. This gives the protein CASSPVAGRTSGANVLTF.

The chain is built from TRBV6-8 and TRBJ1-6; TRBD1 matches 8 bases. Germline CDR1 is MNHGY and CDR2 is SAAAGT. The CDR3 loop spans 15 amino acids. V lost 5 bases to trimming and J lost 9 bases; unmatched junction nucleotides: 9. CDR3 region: CASSGQGLIGSPLHF. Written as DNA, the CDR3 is TGTGCCAGCAGTGGACAGGGACTTATAGGTTCACCCCTCCACTTT.

Here the CDR3 DNA reads TGCGCCAGCAGATCGACAGATCTCTCCGGGGAGCTGTTTTTT. Protein sequence: CASRSTDLSGELFF. The gene calls are TRBV5-1 and TRBJ2-2, with a weak D call TRBD1 (5 bases). Trimming took 5 bases from V and 6 from J, leaving 14 bases between them. CDR1 is SGHRS and CDR2 is YFSETQ in the germline V gene. The CDR3 has 14 amino acids.

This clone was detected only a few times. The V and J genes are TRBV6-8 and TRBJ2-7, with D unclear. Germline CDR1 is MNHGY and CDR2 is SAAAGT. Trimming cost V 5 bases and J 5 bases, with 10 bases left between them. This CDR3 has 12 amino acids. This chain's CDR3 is CASSVALHEQYV. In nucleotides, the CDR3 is TGTGCCAGCAGTGTAGCTCTCCACGAGCAGTACGTC.

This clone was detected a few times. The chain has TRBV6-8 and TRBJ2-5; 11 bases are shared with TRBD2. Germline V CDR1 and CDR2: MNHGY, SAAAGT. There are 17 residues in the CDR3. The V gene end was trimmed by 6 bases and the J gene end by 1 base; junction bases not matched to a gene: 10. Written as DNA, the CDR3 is TGTGCCAGCAGCCGCACCGCTAGCGGGGGGCTCCAAGAGACCCAGTACTTC. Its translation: CASSRTASGGLQETQYF.

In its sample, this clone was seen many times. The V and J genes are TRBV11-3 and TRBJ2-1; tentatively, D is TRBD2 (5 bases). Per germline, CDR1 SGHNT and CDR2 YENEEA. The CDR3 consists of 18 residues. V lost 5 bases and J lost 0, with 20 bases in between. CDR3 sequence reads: CASSPNVGGLSSYNEQFF. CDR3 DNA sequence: TGTGCCAGCAGCCCAAACGTCGGCGGGTTGAGCTCCTACAATGAGCAGTTCTTC.

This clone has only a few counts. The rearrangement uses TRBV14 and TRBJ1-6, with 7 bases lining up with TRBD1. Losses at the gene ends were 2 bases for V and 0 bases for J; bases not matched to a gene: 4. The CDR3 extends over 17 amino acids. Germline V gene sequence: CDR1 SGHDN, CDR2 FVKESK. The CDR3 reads CASSQTYRGSYNSPLHF. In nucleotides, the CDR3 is TGTGCCAGCAGCCAAACGTACAGGGGCTCCTATAATTCACCCCTCCACTTT.

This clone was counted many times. CDR3 sequence reads: CASTIRQVPSSGNTIYF. The CDR3 nucleotides read TGTGCCAGCACCATACGACAGGTTCCATCTTCTGGAAACACCATATATTTT. This chain joins TRBV6-8 and TRBJ1-3; a weak D match, TRBD1 (6 bases). Trimming left V 7 bases short and J 1 base short, with 20 bases between. Germline assignment: CDR1 MNHGY and CDR2 SAAAGT. The CDR3 length is 17 residues.